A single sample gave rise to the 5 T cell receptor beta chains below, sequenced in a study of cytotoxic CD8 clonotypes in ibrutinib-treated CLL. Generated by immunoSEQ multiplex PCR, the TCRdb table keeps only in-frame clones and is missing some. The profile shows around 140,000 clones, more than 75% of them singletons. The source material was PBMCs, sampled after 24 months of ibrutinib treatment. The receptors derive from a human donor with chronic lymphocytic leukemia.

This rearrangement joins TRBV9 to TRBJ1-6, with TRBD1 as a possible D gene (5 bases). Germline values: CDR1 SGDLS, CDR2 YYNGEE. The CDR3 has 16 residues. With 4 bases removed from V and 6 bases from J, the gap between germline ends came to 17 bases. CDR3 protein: CASSPGGGRGNSPLHF. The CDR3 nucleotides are TGTGCCAGCAGCCCTGGGGGGGGAAGGGGTAATTCACCCCTCCACTTT. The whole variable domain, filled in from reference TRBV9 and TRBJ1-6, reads DSGVTQTPKHLITATGQRVTLRCSPRSGDLSVYWYQQSLDQGLQFLIQYYNGEERAKGNILERFSAQQFPDLHSELNLSSLELGDSALYFCASSPGGGRGNSPLHFGNGTRLTVT.

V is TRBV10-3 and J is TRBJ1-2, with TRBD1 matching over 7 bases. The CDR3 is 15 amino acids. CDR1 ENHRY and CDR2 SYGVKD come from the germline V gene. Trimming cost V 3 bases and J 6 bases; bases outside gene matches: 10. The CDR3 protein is CAISDQGKGADGYTF. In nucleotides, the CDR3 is TGTGCCATCAGTGACCAAGGGAAGGGGGCGGATGGCTACACCTTC.

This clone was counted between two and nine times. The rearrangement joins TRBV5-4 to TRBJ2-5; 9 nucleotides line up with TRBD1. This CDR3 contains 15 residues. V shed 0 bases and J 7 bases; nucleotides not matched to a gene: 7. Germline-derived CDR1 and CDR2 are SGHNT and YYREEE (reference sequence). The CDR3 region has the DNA TGTGCCAGCAGCTTGGAACTAGCGACAGGGGGGACCCAGTACTTC. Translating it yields CASSLELATGGTQYF.

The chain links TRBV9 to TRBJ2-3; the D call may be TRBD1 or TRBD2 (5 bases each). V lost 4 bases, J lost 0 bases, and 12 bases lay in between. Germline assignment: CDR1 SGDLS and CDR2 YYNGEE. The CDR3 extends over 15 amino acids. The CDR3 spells CASSPGTHSTDTQYF. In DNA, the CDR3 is TGTGCCAGCAGCCCCGGGACCCATAGCACAGATACGCAGTATTTT.

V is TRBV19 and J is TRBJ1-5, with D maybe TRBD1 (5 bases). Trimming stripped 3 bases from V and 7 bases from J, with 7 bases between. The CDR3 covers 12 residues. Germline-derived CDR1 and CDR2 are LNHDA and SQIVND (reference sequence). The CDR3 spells CASSMGQQPQHF. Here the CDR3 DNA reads TGTGCCAGTAGTATGGGGCAGCAGCCCCAGCATTTT.